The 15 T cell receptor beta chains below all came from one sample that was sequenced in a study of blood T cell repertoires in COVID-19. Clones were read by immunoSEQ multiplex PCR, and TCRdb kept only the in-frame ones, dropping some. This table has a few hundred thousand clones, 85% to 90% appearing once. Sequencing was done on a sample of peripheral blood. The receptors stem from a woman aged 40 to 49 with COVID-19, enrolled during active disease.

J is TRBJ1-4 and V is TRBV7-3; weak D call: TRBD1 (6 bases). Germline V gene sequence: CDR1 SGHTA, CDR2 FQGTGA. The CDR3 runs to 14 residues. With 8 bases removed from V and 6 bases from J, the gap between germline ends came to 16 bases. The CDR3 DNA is TGTGCCAGCCCTGGGAGCAGGGGCCATGAAAAACTGTTTTTT. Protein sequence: CASPGSRGHEKLFF.

The CDR3 nucleotides are TGTGCCAGCAGCTTCCAGGGTGGGCTAGAAGCTTTCTTT. It specifies CASSFQGGLEAFF. This rearrangement joins TRBV7-9 to TRBJ1-1; D is perhaps TRBD1 (5 bases). The CDR3 runs to 13 residues. V lost 3 bases and J lost 8, with 13 bases in between. CDR1 SEHNR and CDR2 FQNEAQ come from the germline V gene (reference sequence).

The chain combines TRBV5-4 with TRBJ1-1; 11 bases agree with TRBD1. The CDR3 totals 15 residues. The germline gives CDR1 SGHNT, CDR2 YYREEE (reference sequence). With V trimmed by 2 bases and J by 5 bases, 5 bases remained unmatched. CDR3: CASSFGQGAWTEAFF. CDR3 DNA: TGTGCCAGCAGCTTCGGACAGGGGGCATGGACTGAAGCTTTCTTT. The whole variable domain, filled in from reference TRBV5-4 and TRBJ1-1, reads ETGVTQSPTHLIKTRGQQVTLRCSSQSGHNTVSWYQQALGQGPQFIFQYYREEENGRGNFPPRFSGLQFPNYSSELNVNALELDDSALYLCASSFGQGAWTEAFFGQGTRLTVV.

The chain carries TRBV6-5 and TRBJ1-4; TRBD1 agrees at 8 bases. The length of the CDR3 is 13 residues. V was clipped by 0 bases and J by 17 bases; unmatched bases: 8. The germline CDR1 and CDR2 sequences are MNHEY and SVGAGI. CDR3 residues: CASSYSKLGQAFF. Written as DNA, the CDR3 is TGTGCCAGCAGTTACTCGAAACTGGGACAGGCTTTTTTT.

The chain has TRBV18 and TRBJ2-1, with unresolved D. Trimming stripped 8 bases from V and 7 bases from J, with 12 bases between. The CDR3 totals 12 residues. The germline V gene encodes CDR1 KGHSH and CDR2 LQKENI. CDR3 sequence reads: CASAPTGNEQFF. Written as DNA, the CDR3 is TGTGCCAGCGCCCCCACCGGGAATGAGCAGTTCTTC.

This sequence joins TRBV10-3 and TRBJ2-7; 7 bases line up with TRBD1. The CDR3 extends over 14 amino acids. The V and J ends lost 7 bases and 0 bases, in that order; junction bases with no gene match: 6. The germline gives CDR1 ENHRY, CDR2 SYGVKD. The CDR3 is CAINQGQHSYEQYF. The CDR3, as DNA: TGTGCCATCAATCAGGGACAGCACTCCTACGAGCAGTACTTC.

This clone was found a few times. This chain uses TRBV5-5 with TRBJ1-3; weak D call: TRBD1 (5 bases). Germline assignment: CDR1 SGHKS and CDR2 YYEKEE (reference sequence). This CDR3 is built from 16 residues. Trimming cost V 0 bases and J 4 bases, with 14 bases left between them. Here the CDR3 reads CASSLDGRGNGNTIYF. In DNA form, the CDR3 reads TGTGCCAGCAGCTTGGACGGTCGGGGGAACGGAAACACCATATATTTT.

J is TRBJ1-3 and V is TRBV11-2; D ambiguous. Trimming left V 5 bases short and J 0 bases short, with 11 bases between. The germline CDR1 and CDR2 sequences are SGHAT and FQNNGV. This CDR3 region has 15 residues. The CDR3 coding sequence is TGTGCCAGCAGCCGAAGGAGCGTCTCTGGAAACACCATATATTTT. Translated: CASSRRSVSGNTIYF.

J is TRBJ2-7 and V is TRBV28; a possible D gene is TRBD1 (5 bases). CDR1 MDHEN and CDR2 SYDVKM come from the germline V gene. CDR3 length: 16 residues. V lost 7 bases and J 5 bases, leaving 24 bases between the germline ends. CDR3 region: CASTNFPASSGNEQYF. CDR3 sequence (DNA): TGTGCCAGCACTAATTTCCCCGCCTCGTCAGGGAACGAGCAGTACTTC. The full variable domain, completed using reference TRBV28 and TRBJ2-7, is DVKVTQSSRYLVKRTGEKVFLECVQDMDHENMFWYRQDPGLGLRLIYFSYDVKMKEKGDIPEGYSVSREKKERFSLILESASTNQTSMYLCASTNFPASSGNEQYFGPGTRLTVT.

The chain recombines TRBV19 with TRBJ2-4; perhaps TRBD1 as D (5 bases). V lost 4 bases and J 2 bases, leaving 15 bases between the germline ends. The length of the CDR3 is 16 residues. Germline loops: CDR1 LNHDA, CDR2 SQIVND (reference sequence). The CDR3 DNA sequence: TGTGCCAGTAGTACTATCAGGGATGGGCCCAAAAACATTCAGTACTTC. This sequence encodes CASSTIRDGPKNIQYF.

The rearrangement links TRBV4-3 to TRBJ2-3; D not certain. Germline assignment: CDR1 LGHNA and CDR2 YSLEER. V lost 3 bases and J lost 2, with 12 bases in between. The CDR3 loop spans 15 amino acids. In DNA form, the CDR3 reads TGCGCCAGCAGCCAGACTCGAGAGCCCACAGATACGCAGTATTTT. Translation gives CASSQTREPTDTQYF.

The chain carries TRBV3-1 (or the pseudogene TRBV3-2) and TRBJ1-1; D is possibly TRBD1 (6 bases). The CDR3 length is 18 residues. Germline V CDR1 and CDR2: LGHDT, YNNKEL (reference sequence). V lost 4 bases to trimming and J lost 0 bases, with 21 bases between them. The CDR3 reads CASSPFPGAGAMNTEAFF. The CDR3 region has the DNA TGTGCCAGCAGCCCCTTCCCCGGAGCAGGGGCCATGAACACTGAAGCTTTCTTT.

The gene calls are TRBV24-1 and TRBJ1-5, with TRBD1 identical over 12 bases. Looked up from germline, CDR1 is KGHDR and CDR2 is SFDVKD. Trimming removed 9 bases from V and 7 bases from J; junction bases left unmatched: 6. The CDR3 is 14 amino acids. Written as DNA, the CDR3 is TGTGCCACCGTTGGGACAGGGGGCCGCCAGCCCCAGCATTTT. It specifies CATVGTGGRQPQHF.

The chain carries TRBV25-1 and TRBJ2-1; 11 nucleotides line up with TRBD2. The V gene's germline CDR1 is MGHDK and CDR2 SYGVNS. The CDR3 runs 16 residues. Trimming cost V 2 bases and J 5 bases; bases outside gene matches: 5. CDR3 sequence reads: CASSEPGLADNNEQFF. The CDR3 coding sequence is TGTGCCAGCAGTGAACCGGGACTAGCGGACAACAATGAGCAGTTCTTC.

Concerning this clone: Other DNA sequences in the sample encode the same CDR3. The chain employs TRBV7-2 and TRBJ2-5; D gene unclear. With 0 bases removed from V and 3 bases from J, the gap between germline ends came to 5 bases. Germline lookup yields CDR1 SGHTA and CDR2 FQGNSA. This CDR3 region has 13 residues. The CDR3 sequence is CASSLAREETQYF. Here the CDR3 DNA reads TGTGCCAGCAGCTTAGCGAGAGAAGAGACCCAGTACTTC.